One sample yielded the 31 T cell receptor beta chains listed below, sequenced in a study of sequential checkpoint blockade in melanoma. Here immunoSEQ multiplex PCR was the method, and the copy in TCRdb shows in-frame clones only, minus some. The sample holds 5,000 to 7,000 clones, roughly a fifth seen once. The treatment is: randomized to nivolumab then ipilimumab (arm A) or the reverse (arm B). Specimen: tumor tissue (inferred from file names), collected from a patient given nivolumab and ipilimumab in sequence. Receptors were obtained from a human donor with melanoma.

This clone was detected ten times or more. The rearrangement links TRBV7-6 to TRBJ1-2; D uncertain. Trimming cost V 5 bases and J 2 bases, with 12 bases left between them. Looked up from germline, CDR1 is SGHVS and CDR2 is FNYEAQ. CDR3 length equals 14 residues. In DNA form, the CDR3 reads TGTGCCAGCAGCGAGGGATCTACAAACTATGGCTACACCTTC. Amino acid sequence: CASSEGSTNYGYTF. The full variable domain, in which reference TRBV7-6 and TRBJ1-2 provide the parts outside the CDR3, is GAGVSQSPRYKVTKRGQDVALRCDPISGHVSLYWYRQALGQGPEFLTYFNYEAQQDKSGLPNDRFSAERPEGSISTLTIQRTEQRDSAMYRCASSEGSTNYGYTFGSGTRLTVV.

The V and J genes are TRBV6-8 and TRBJ2-7, with D unclear. The CDR3 has 17 amino acids. V lost 5 bases and J 3 bases, leaving 23 bases between the germline ends. The germline V gene encodes CDR1 MNHGY and CDR2 SAAAGT. The CDR3 sequence: CASSGSERTPIYYEQYF. CDR3 DNA sequence: TGTGCCAGCAGTGGCTCGGAACGAACTCCGATATACTACGAGCAGTACTTC.

The rearrangement uses TRBV7-2 and TRBJ1-1; a possible D gene is TRBD1 (5 bases). Trimming took off 1 base at V and 5 bases at J, with 8 bases between the two ends. CDR1 is SGHTA and CDR2 is FQGNSA in the germline V gene. This CDR3 has 13 amino acids. The CDR3 loop is CASSLGAGTEAFF. Written as DNA, the CDR3 is TGTGCCAGCAGCTTAGGAGCAGGGACTGAAGCTTTCTTT.

The genes are TRBV19 and TRBJ2-1, with D tentatively TRBD2 (7 bases). The CDR3 is made up of 14 amino acids. Trimming took 8 bases from V and 0 from J, leaving 11 bases between them. Per germline, CDR1 LNHDA and CDR2 SQIVND (reference sequence). In nucleotides, the CDR3 is TGTGCCAGTGGGGGGGGCATCTCCTACAATGAGCAGTTCTTC. It yields the protein CASGGGISYNEQFF.

There are a few counts of this clone. V usage is TRBV11-3 and J usage is TRBJ2-2; a weak D match, TRBD1 (5 bases). The CDR3 has 15 residues. The germline V gene has CDR1 SGHNT and CDR2 YENEEA. V dropped 5 bases and J dropped 1 base, with 11 bases sitting between them. The CDR3 here is CASSQYRQNTGELFF. The CDR3 DNA reads as TGTGCCAGCAGCCAATACAGGCAGAACACCGGGGAGCTGTTTTTT.

The CDR3 spells CASNLGLAHTSTDTQYF. DNA of the CDR3: TGCGCCAGCAATCTGGGACTAGCTCATACGAGCACAGATACGCAGTATTTT. The chain links TRBV5-1 to TRBJ2-3, with 9 nucleotides matching TRBD2. Germline assignment: CDR1 SGHRS and CDR2 YFSETQ. The CDR3 totals 17 residues. V was pared by 6 bases and J by 0 bases, with 11 bases of the junction left unmatched.

This sequence joins TRBV6-8 and TRBJ1-3; TRBD1 is a possible D gene (6 bases). In germline, CDR1 is MNHGY, CDR2 SAAAGT. Trimming took off 5 bases at V and 0 bases at J, with 14 bases between the two ends. CDR3 length: 16 amino acids. The CDR3 coding sequence is TGTGCCAGCAGTCCTGTCGGACAGTTCTCTGGAAACACCATATATTTT. Translation gives CASSPVGQFSGNTIYF.

Only a few counts were recorded for this clone. The rearrangement links TRBV5-1 to TRBJ2-2; D gene unclear. From germline, CDR1 is SGHRS and CDR2 YFSETQ. V shed 0 bases and J shed 6 bases, with 15 bases lying between them. The CDR3 runs 16 residues. DNA of the CDR3: TGCGCCAGCAGCTTGGGGGCCTCGGGTTGGTCCGGGGAGCTGTTTTTT. It yields the protein CASSLGASGWSGELFF.

In this sample, this clone turned up a few times. This rearrangement joins TRBV6-8 to TRBJ2-2; a possible D gene is TRBD2 (6 bases). CDR1 and CDR2 (germline): MNHGY, SAAAGT. This CDR3 is built from 18 residues. V was cut by 6 bases and J by 4 bases, with 24 bases left in between. This CDR3 reads CASRGTETGVRGTGELFF. CDR3 nucleotides: TGTGCCAGCAGGGGGACGGAAACGGGAGTTCGCGGCACCGGGGAGCTGTTTTTT.

The chain employs TRBV11-3 and TRBJ1-2, with TRBD1 identical over 7 bases. This CDR3 comprises 15 residues. The ends lost 5 bases at V and 6 bases at J; junction bases unmatched: 12. Germline assignment: CDR1 SGHNT and CDR2 YENEEA. The CDR3 protein is CASSQRQGPFDGYTF. The DNA of the CDR3 is TGTGCCAGCAGCCAGAGACAGGGCCCGTTTGATGGCTACACCTTC.

This chain links TRBV28 with TRBJ2-6, with D unresolved. Trimming removed 5 bases from V and 5 bases from J, with 7 bases in between. Germline CDR1 is MDHEN and CDR2 is SYDVKM. This CDR3 is 13 amino acids long. CDR3 DNA sequence: TGTGCCAGCAGTGCCATGAGGGCCAACGTCCTGACTTTC. Protein sequence: CASSAMRANVLTF.

The chain uses TRBV6-8 and TRBJ1-1; 7 nucleotides match TRBD1. V trimming: 10 bases; J trimming: 4 bases; junction bases outside the gene matches: 12. Per germline, CDR1 MNHGY and CDR2 SAAAGT. The CDR3 runs 14 residues. The CDR3 is CAITPTGLVTEAFF. The CDR3 nucleotides are TGTGCCATCACCCCGACAGGGTTGGTCACTGAAGCTTTCTTT.

In its sample, this clone was seen a few times. This sequence joins TRBV11-3 and TRBJ2-3; D gene unclear. The germline V gene encodes CDR1 SGHNT and CDR2 YENEEA. This CDR3 spans 14 amino acids. The ends were cut back, 5 bases at V and 0 bases at J, with 9 bases in the middle. CDR3 nucleotide sequence: TGTGCCAGCAGCCCCCTGGCTAGCACAGATACGCAGTATTTT. Translation gives CASSPLASTDTQYF. Combining the CDR3 with reference TRBV11-3 and TRBJ2-3 gives the whole variable domain EAGVVQSPRYKIIEKKQPVAFWCNPISGHNTLYWYLQNLGQGPELLIRYENEEAVDDSQLPKDRFSAERLKGVDSTLKIQPAELGDSAVYLCASSPLASTDTQYFGPGTRLTVL.

This rearrangement joins TRBV5-1 to TRBJ2-7; tentative D call: TRBD2 (6 bases). CDR1 is SGHRS and CDR2 is YFSETQ in the germline V gene. Trimming left V 4 bases short and J 0 bases short, with 17 bases between. This CDR3 is 16 amino acids long. The CDR3 sequence: CASSPGDRISSYEQYF. The CDR3 coding sequence is TGCGCCAGCAGCCCGGGGGACCGCATTAGCTCCTACGAGCAGTACTTC.

In this sample, this clone turned up many times. This sequence joins TRBV7-6 and TRBJ1-2, with D perhaps matching TRBD1 (5 bases). Deletions cut 3 bases from V and 4 bases from J, with 12 bases between. Germline CDR1 reads SGHVS; CDR2 reads FNYEAQ. The CDR3 is made up of 14 amino acids. The CDR3 spells CASSFPGAIYGYTF. The CDR3 DNA sequence: TGTGCCAGCAGCTTCCCCGGGGCAATCTATGGCTACACCTTC.

This clone occurred a few times. The rearrangement links TRBV30 to TRBJ1-3, with D unresolved. Trimming shortened V by 0 bases and J by 4 bases, and 7 bases separated the two germline ends. The CDR3 has 13 amino acids. CDR1 is GTSNPN and CDR2 is SVGIG in the germline V gene (reference sequence). In DNA form, the CDR3 reads TGTGCCTGGAGTGTAAGTCGGGGAAACACCATATATTTT. This encodes CAWSVSRGNTIYF.

By its share, this clone is medium-sized. The rearrangement links TRBV28 to TRBJ1-4, with D perhaps TRBD1 (5 bases). CDR1 is MDHEN and CDR2 is SYDVKM in the germline V gene. With 5 bases removed from V and 10 bases from J, the gap between germline ends came to 14 bases. The CDR3 consists of 13 residues. The CDR3 DNA reads TGTGCCAGCAGTGGCAGGGAAGCCGGAAAACTGTTTTTT. It is translated as CASSGREAGKLFF.

The chain is built from TRBV14 and TRBJ2-1; no definite D call. CDR3 length: 12 amino acids. V gave up 4 bases and J gave up 5 bases, with 6 bases separating them. Per germline, CDR1 SGHDN and CDR2 FVKESK. CDR3 in amino acids: CASSPSHNEQFF. The CDR3 nucleotides are TGTGCCAGCAGCCCGAGCCACAATGAGCAGTTCTTC.

The chain joins TRBV5-1 to TRBJ2-1, with TRBD2 matching 8 bases. The V segment lost 5 bases and the J segment 6 bases; nucleotides outside the gene matches: 7. The CDR3 is 14 residues long. Germline lookup yields CDR1 SGHRS and CDR2 YFSETQ. Here the CDR3 reads CASRLSGGFNEQFF. CDR3 bases: TGCGCCAGCAGATTAAGCGGGGGCTTCAATGAGCAGTTCTTC.

This clone counts as medium-sized. This chain joins TRBV28 and TRBJ2-7; the D is unclear. CDR1 is MDHEN and CDR2 is SYDVKM in the germline V gene. The CDR3 covers 13 residues. V lost 7 bases, J lost 5 bases, and 15 bases lay in between. CDR3 loop: CASTFATSHEQYF. CDR3 bases: TGTGCCAGCACCTTCGCTACCAGCCACGAGCAGTACTTC.

This clone is labeled as medium-sized (0.01 to 0.1%). The chain recombines TRBV11-3 with TRBJ2-5; 12 bases line up with TRBD2. The CDR3 runs to 17 residues. V trimming: 5 bases; J trimming: 1 base; junction bases outside the gene matches: 8. The germline V gene encodes CDR1 SGHNT and CDR2 YENEEA. CDR3 amino acids: CASSTWTSGEPQETQYF. CDR3 nucleotide sequence: TGTGCCAGCAGCACTTGGACTAGCGGGGAGCCCCAAGAGACCCAGTACTTC.

The chain is built from TRBV19 and TRBJ2-3; no reliable D call. Trimming pared 2 bases from V and 3 bases from J, leaving 9 bases between. CDR1 and CDR2 from the germline V gene are LNHDA and SQIVND (reference sequence). This CDR3 spans 14 amino acids. DNA of the CDR3: TGTGCCAGTAGTATATCGTACAGTACAGATACGCAGTATTTT. Residues: CASSISYSTDTQYF.

This clone turned up a few times. The chain carries TRBV18 and TRBJ1-5; D might be TRBD1 (6 bases). The CDR3 is 15 residues long. Germline values: CDR1 KGHSH, CDR2 LQKENI. V lost 4 bases and J 6 bases, leaving 16 bases between the germline ends. DNA for the CDR3: TGTGCCAGCTCACTCACGGACAGTGGGAGTCAGCCCCAGCATTTT. Amino acid sequence: CASSLTDSGSQPQHF. The whole variable domain, filled in from reference TRBV18 and TRBJ1-5, reads NAGVMQNPRHLVRRRGQEARLRCSPMKGHSHVYWYRQLPEEGLKFMVYLQKENIIDESGMPKERFSAEFPKEGPSILRIQQVVRGDSAAYFCASSLTDSGSQPQHFGDGTRLSIL.

This clone qualifies as medium-sized. In DNA, the CDR3 is TGCAGCGTTGAATTTGGTGTGAACACCGGGGAGCTGTTTTTT. Residues: CSVEFGVNTGELFF. The J gene is TRBJ2-2, the V gene TRBV29-1, with no clear D. V was shortened by 2 bases and J by 1 base, with 8 bases between the two germline ends. The CDR3 runs to 14 residues. Germline assignment: CDR1 SQVTM and CDR2 ANQGSEA.

This clone was picked up a small number of times. The chain employs TRBV11-3 and TRBJ2-3; 8 bases fit TRBD2. CDR1 SGHNT and CDR2 YENEEA come from the germline V gene. There are 14 residues in the CDR3. Trimming removed 5 bases from V and 3 bases from J; junction bases left unmatched: 4. As DNA, the CDR3 is TGTGCCAGCAGCATTCCTAGCGGGACAGATACGCAGTATTTT. It encodes CASSIPSGTDTQYF.

This clone occurred once. This chain connects TRBV5-1 to TRBJ1-2; D might be TRBD1 (5 bases). Germline values: CDR1 SGHRS, CDR2 YFSETQ. The V gene lost 0 bases and the J gene lost 3 bases, with 12 bases spanning the gap. The CDR3 has 15 residues. The CDR3 loop reads CASSLDDPGDYGYTF. DNA for the CDR3: TGCGCCAGCAGCTTGGACGACCCGGGGGACTATGGCTACACCTTC.

The chain combines TRBV9 with TRBJ2-7; TRBD2 aligns across 9 bases. Germline V gene data show CDR1 as SGDLS and CDR2 as YYNGEE. The CDR3 consists of 13 residues. The J segment lost 1 base and the V segment lost 9 bases, leaving 5 bases of the junction unmatched. The CDR3 loop is CAILSGRSYEQYF. In nucleotides, the CDR3 is TGTGCCATCCTTAGCGGGAGATCCTACGAGCAGTACTTC.

This sequence joins TRBV30 and TRBJ2-3, with TRBD1 matching 8 bases. The CDR3 sequence is 14 residues long. Germline V gene sequence: CDR1 GTSNPN, CDR2 SVGIG (reference sequence). Unmatched junction bases numbered 2, after V lost 3 bases and J lost 0 bases. The chain's CDR3 is CAWRRTGSTDTQYF. As DNA, the CDR3 is TGTGCCTGGAGGAGGACAGGGAGCACAGATACGCAGTATTTT.

In its sample, this clone ranks as medium-sized. V and J are TRBV6-8 and TRBJ2-7; TRBD2 matches at 7 bases. The CDR3 contains 14 residues. Germline CDR1 is MNHGY and CDR2 is SAAAGT. V shed 8 bases, J shed 0 bases, and the junction held 7 bases outside the gene matches. The CDR3 reads CASGPGTNSYEQYF. CDR3 DNA: TGTGCCAGCGGGCCCGGGACTAACTCCTACGAGCAGTACTTC.

The table lists this clone with a few counts. This chain joins TRBV19 and TRBJ1-5; D gene uncertain. V was clipped by 5 bases and J by 11 bases, with 22 bases between them. Looked up from germline, CDR1 is LNHDA and CDR2 is SQIVND (reference sequence). The CDR3 is made up of 15 amino acids. The CDR3: CASSPRRRNPSAQHF. In nucleotides, the CDR3 is TGTGCCAGTAGTCCAAGAAGGAGAAACCCGTCTGCCCAGCATTTT.

The J gene is TRBJ2-3, the V gene TRBV29-1, with no clear D. The germline gives CDR1 SQVTM, CDR2 ANQGSEA. V dropped 4 bases and J dropped 0 bases, with 14 bases sitting between them. The length of the CDR3 is 15 residues. CDR3 sequence: CSVATHPTSTDTQYF. CDR3 DNA sequence: TGCAGCGTTGCGACCCATCCAACTAGCACAGATACGCAGTATTTT.